This T cell receptor beta chain derives from a study of monozygotic twins with cystic fibrosis. Study context: Approximately 3 micrograms of fragmented DNA underwent about 16 PCR cycles for library preparation.

Regarding this clone: Its antigen is unknown.

Germline assignment: CDR1 SGHTA and CDR2 FQGNSA. V was pared by 3 bases and J by 0 bases, with 4 bases between. The CDR3 is 13 residues long. Findings and limits, study-wide: Median Simpson clonality of approximately 0.0091 suggested naive T cells predominated. In 13 of 16 pairs, V gene usage was closest to the co-twin's. Age, concordance and disease severity did not associate with shared CDR3 numbers.

The table came from immunoSEQ multiplex PCR; TCRdb's copy has only in-frame clones and leaves some out. This sample has 4,000 to 5,500 clones, with approximately 96% found just once. The material sequenced was blood. V and J are TRBV7-2 and TRBJ2-3, with D unresolved. The receptor's source is a boy between 2 and 15 years old with cystic fibrosis. The CDR3 loop reads CASSFPSTDTQYF. The CDR3, as DNA: TGTGCCAGCAGCTTCCCTAGCACAGATACGCAGTATTTT.